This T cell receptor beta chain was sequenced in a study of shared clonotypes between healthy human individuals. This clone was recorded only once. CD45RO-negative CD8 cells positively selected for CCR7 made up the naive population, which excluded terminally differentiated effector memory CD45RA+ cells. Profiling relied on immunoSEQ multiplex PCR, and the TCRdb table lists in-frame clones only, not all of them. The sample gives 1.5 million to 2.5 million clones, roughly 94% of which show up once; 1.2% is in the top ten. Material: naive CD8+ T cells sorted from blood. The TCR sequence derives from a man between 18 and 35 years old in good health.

DNA for the CDR3: TGTGCCAGCCTCGACCCGAACTCCTACGAGCAGTACTTC. Translated: CASLDPNSYEQYF. The chain carries TRBV19 and TRBJ2-7; no firm D call. V lost 9 bases, J lost 0 bases, and 12 bases lay in between. This CDR3 has 13 residues. Looked up from germline, CDR1 is LNHDA and CDR2 is SQIVND (reference sequence).